This T cell receptor (beta chain) comes out of a study of vaccination effects on CD4 cells after COVID-19. The study, taken as a whole, reports: Early timepoints after infection were absent, and convalescent patients were few in the study.

V was shortened by 7 bases and J by 4 bases, with 17 bases between the two germline ends. This CDR3 is 15 amino acids long. From germline, CDR1 is MNHEY and CDR2 SVGEGT. About this clone: The antigen remains undetermined.

ViraFEST expansion of antigen-specific CD4+ T cells with viral peptide pools preceded sequencing. Subsequent to a culture period of about ten days, CD4+ T cells were isolated. SARS-CoV-2 infection was confirmed by PCR in the person between March and December 2020. They grew over 1.5 million PBMC in each well, adding 7.5 to 10 IU/ml IL-2 and approximately 10 ug/ml peptides. It was on days 3 and 7 that half the medium was replaced with IL-2 medium. The data were produced by immunoSEQ multiplex PCR, yet TCRdb's version contains in-frame clones alone and is incomplete. The data hold 30,000 to 45,000 clones, with about two thirds observed a single time.

The sample consisted of CD4+ T cells from PBMCs cultured with HCoV-NL63 spike peptides, taken before COVID-19 vaccination. This chain connects TRBV6-2 or TRBV6-3 to TRBJ2-1; maybe TRBD2 (6 bases). The TCR was taken from a human donor who had a prior SARS-CoV-2 infection. CDR3 region: CASTPPGTVYNEQFF. CDR3 coding DNA: TGTGCCAGCACCCCCCCCGGGACTGTGTACAATGAGCAGTTCTTC.